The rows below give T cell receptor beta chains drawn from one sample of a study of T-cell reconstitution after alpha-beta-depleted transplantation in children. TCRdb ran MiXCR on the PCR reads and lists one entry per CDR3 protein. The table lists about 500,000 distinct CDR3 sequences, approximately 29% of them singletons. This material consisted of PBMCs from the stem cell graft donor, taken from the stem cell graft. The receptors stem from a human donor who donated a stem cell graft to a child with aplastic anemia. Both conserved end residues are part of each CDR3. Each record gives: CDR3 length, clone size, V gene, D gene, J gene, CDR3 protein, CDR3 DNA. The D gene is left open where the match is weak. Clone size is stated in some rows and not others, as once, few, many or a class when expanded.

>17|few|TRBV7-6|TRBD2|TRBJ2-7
CASSLATLAGGRYEQYF
TGTGCCAGCAGCTTAGCTACACTAGCGGGAGGGAGATACGAGCAGTACTTC
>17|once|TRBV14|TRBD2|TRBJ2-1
CASSQDVAGVWNNEQFF
TGTGCCAGCAGCCAAGATGTAGCGGGAGTCTGGAACAATGAGCAGTTCTTC
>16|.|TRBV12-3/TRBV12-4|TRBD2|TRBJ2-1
CASSFPGRGGRNEQFF
TGTGCCAGCAGTTTTCCCGGCCGGGGGGGGCGGAATGAGCAGTTCTTC
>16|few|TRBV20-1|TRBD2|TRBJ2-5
CSARGLAGLYQETQYF
TGCAGTGCTAGAGGACTAGCGGGGTTGTACCAAGAGACCCAGTACTTC
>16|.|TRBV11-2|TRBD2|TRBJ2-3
CASSVVAGGPGDTQYF
TGTGCCAGCAGCGTCGTAGCGGGAGGGCCGGGTGATACGCAGTATTTT
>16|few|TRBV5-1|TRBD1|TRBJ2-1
CASSSDLGQTYNEQFF
TGCGCCAGCAGCTCCGATCTGGGACAGACATACAATGAGCAGTTCTTC
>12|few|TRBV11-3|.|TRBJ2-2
CASSFGDGELFF
TGTGCCAGCAGCTTTGGTGACGGGGAGCTGTTTTTT
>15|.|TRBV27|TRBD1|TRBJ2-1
CASSLYRTGNNEQFF
TGTGCCAGCAGTTTATATCGGACAGGGAACAATGAGCAGTTCTTC
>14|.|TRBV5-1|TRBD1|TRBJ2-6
CASTTGTGANVLTF
TGCGCCAGCACGACAGGGACTGGGGCCAACGTCCTGACTTTC
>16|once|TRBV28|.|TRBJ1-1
CASSSRTGRGDTEAFF
TGTGCCAGCAGTAGCCGGACGGGACGTGGGGACACTGAAGCTTTCTTT
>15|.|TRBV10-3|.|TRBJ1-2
CAISESMGQSGGYTF
TGTGCCATCAGTGAGTCGATGGGCCAGTCGGGGGGCTACACCTTC
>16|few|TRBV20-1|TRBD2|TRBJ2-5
CSARDRAREVGETQYF
TGCAGTGCTAGAGATAGGGCGCGGGAGGTAGGAGAGACCCAGTACTTC
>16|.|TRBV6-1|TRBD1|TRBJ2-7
CASSQPDRDRAYEQYF
TGTGCCAGCAGTCAACCGGACCGGGACAGAGCCTACGAGCAGTACTTC
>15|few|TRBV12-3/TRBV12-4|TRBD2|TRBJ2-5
CASSPSRSGGETQYF
TGTGCCAGCAGTCCCTCTAGGAGCGGGGGGGAGACCCAGTACTTC
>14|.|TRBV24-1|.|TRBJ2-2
CATMTGSGTGELFF
TGTGCCACCATGACGGGGTCGGGAACCGGGGAGCTGTTTTTT
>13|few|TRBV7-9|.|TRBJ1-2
CASSLPINYGYTF
TGTGCCAGCAGCTTACCGATTAACTATGGCTACACCTTC
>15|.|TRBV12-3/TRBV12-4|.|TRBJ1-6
CASTLFFPNNSPLHF
TGTGCCAGCACCTTGTTTTTCCCGAATAATTCACCCCTCCACTTT
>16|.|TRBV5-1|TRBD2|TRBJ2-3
CASRLGGLAASDTQYF
TGCGCCAGCAGGTTAGGGGGACTAGCCGCTTCGGATACGCAGTATTTT
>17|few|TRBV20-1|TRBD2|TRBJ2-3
CSARYRDSGGSLDTQYF
TGCAGTGCTAGATATAGAGATTCGGGCGGGAGCTTGGATACGCAGTATTTT
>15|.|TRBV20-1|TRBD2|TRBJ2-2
CSARLAGGRTGELFF
TGCAGTGCCCGACTAGCGGGAGGGCGGACCGGGGAGCTGTTTTTT
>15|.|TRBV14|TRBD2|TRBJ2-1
CASSQTSGRRNEQFF
TGTGCCAGCAGCCAGACTAGCGGGAGAAGGAATGAGCAGTTCTTC
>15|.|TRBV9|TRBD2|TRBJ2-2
CASREREDFTGELFF
TGTGCCAGCAGGGAGCGGGAGGACTTCACCGGGGAGCTGTTTTTT
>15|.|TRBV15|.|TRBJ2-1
CATSSQEVAVNEQFF
TGTGCCACCAGCAGCCAGGAAGTAGCCGTAAATGAGCAGTTCTTC
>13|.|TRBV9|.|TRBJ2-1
CASSVGGGNEQFF
TGTGCCAGCAGCGTAGGTGGCGGGAATGAGCAGTTCTTC
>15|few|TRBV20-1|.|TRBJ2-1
CSAMAPPSTYNEQFF
TGCAGTGCTATGGCCCCGCCTAGCACATACAATGAGCAGTTCTTC
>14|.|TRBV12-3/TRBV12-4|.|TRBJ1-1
CASTWGGMNTEAFF
TGTGCCAGCACCTGGGGGGGCATGAACACTGAAGCTTTCTTT